This T cell receptor (beta chain) originates from a study of metastatic and nonmetastatic thyroid tumors (dated by TCRdb to 2020 to 2021). Regarding the research as a whole: Repertoires were compared across peripheral blood and tumor or nodule tissue samples from malignant and benign thyroid patients. On the study overall, not on this receptor specifically: In both blood and tumor samples, TCR beta diversity was reported to be significantly higher in malignant tumors than in benign nodules.

None of the patients had been given any treatment before thyroid surgery. Using T-cell receptor beta sequencing, the researchers looked back retrospectively at clinical samples from patients, gathered between about 2011 and 2019. Libraries were made using PCR. Sequencing instrument: Illumina HiSeq 4000. High-throughput sequencing was used to profile the TCR beta-chain CDR3 region of every patient. Turning to the authors' computational methods: Drawing on CDR3 differences between clinicopathological groups, the researchers built a classifier meant to tell apart patients with distant-metastatic papillary thyroid cancer. The Shannon index was used to measure repertoire diversity, and the Morisita-Horn index was used to measure how similar tumor and blood repertoires were. TCRdb reanalyzed the raw reads on its own, using fastp at Q25 for trimming and MiXCR for clone calling, and kept in-frame beta chains. What appears here as the V and J calls and clone size reflects TCRdb's work, not the paper's. The sample yields 5,500 to 7,000 clones; roughly 30% were counted once. Over 15% of the sample goes to the ten largest clones.

Comments on this clone: Its antigen target is currently unknown. No qualities accompany the bases; no much larger clone lies one base away.

The sequence was collected from a female donor with papillary thyroid cancer or a benign thyroid nodule (not recorded which). Some clones in this sample may be carry-over from other donors' samples. The sequenced sample was adjacent normal tissue.

The CDR3 is CASSERVGRWSYEQYF. The DNA sequence is as follows: TGTGCCAGCAGTGAACGGGTCGGGCGGTGGTCCTACGAGCAGTACTTC. This receptor chain uses TRBV6-1 and TRBJ2-7; the D gene cannot be named for sure. From the germline V gene, CDR1 is MNHNS and CDR2 is SASEGT. The CDR3, from cysteine to phenylalanine, totals 16 residues. CDR3 DNA only is kept here, 48 bases in frame from base 1. The V and J ends are trimmed by 2 bases and 1 base, leaving 15 bases between them.